These 26 T cell receptor beta chains came from one sample sequenced in a study of T cell repertoires in cytomegalovirus infection. One entry per CDR3 protein, called by TCRdb with MiXCR from the reads. This table holds 7,400 or so distinct CDR3 sequences, roughly 53% found once. What these receptors recognize is not known. Sequencing input: PBMCs, sequenced either directly or after in vitro stimulation (not recorded which). All receptors come from a human donor in good health (CMV status not recorded). Some clones in this sample may be carry-over from other donors' samples.

There are many counts of this clonotype. J is TRBJ1-3 and V is TRBV7-8; 8 bases agree with TRBD1. The V gene's germline CDR1 is SGHVS and CDR2 FQNEAQ. V shed 5 bases and J 1 base; nucleotides not matched to a gene: 13. CDR3 length equals 18 residues. The CDR3 loop reads CASSETRGPPLSGNTIYF. The CDR3 nucleotides are TGTGCCAGCAGCGAGACCAGGGGGCCCCCTCTATCTGGAAACACCATATATTTT.

This clonotype showed up just once. The junction departs from germline at one end; a sequencing error may be responsible. The V and J genes are TRBV7-9 and TRBJ2-1; D remains ambiguous. Germline values: CDR1 SEHNR, CDR2 FQNEAQ (reference sequence). This CDR3 has 16 residues. CDR3 sequence reads: CASSLLGISTSHEQVF. CDR3 nucleotide sequence: TGTGCCAGCAGCTTGTTGGGAATATCCACCTCCCATGAGCAGGTTTTC.

The V gene is TRBV6-5, the J gene TRBJ2-5; D is ambiguous. Germline CDR1 is MNHEY and CDR2 is SVGAGI. V dropped 6 bases and J dropped 2 bases, with 22 bases sitting between them. The CDR3 has 17 amino acids. Here the CDR3 DNA reads TGTGCCAGCAGGGAATTTCGTAGTCGGGTACAGCAAGAGACCCAGTACTTC. It codes for CASREFRSRVQQETQYF.

The chain is built from TRBV27 and TRBJ1-5, with D possibly TRBD1 on 5 matching bases. The germline gives CDR1 MNHEY, CDR2 SMNVEV (reference sequence). This CDR3 spans 13 amino acids. CDR3 in DNA: TGTGCACTCAGTGCAGGGTCTGGGCAGCCCCAGCATTTT. Translation gives CALSAGSGQPQHF.

The gene calls are TRBV10-3 and TRBJ2-1; D perhaps matches TRBD2 (5 bases). CDR3 length equals 13 residues. Germline lookup yields CDR1 ENHRY and CDR2 SYGVKD. V lost 7 bases, J lost 8 bases, and 15 bases lay in between. CDR3 sequence reads: CAIKSLESDEQFF. DNA of the CDR3: TGTGCCATCAAATCACTAGAAAGCGATGAGCAGTTCTTC.

The chain is built from TRBV7-6 and TRBJ1-4; TRBD1 might be the D (6 bases). Trimming pared 5 bases from V and 4 bases from J, leaving 14 bases between. Germline CDR1 and CDR2: SGHVS and FNYEAQ. The CDR3 has 15 amino acids. CDR3 DNA sequence: TGTGCCAGCAGCCCCAGGGGATTTGGTAATGAAAAACTGTTTTTT. Its translation is CASSPRGFGNEKLFF. Full variable domain (outside the CDR3, taken from reference TRBV7-6 and TRBJ1-4): GAGVSQSPRYKVTKRGQDVALRCDPISGHVSLYWYRQALGQGPEFLTYFNYEAQQDKSGLPNDRFSAERPEGSISTLTIQRTEQRDSAMYRCASSPRGFGNEKLFFGSGTQLSVL.

The V gene is TRBV7-2, the J gene TRBJ2-5, with 7 bases identical to TRBD2. Germline trimming cut 1 base from V and 5 bases from J; bases unmatched to any gene: 4. The CDR3 spans 14 residues. Germline lookup yields CDR1 SGHTA and CDR2 FQGNSA. The CDR3 coding sequence is TGTGCCAGCAGCTTAGTCGGGAGGATCGAGACCCAGTACTTC. It specifies CASSLVGRIETQYF. The full variable domain, its missing parts supplied by reference TRBV7-2 and TRBJ2-5, is GAGVSQSPSNKVTEKGKDVELRCDPISGHTALYWYRQSLGQGLEFLIYFQGNSAPDKSGLPSDRFSAERTGGSVSTLTIQRTQQEDSAVYLCASSLVGRIETQYFGPGTRLLVL.

With respect to this clonotype: The CDR3 carries no conserved terminal phenylalanine or tryptophan, so it likely arises from a read error. The limits of the CDR3 on the DNA are not certain, so only TCRdb's listed CDR3 is given. J is TRBJ1-1 and V is TRBV7-2; TRBD1 is taken as the D call from the table, unchecked against the DNA. The V gene's germline CDR1 is SGHTA and CDR2 FQGNSA. The CDR3 extends over 16 residues, inclusive of both ends. The CDR3 reads CASSLASRGSNTVALV.

About this clonotype: It is likely a read error, because the conserved phenylalanine at the end of the CDR3 is missing. The V call is TRBV12-3 or TRBV12-4, the J call TRBJ2-1; D is tentatively TRBD1 or TRBD2 (5 bases each). This CDR3 is built from 20 residues. The DNA for the CDR3 is TGTGCCAGCATCTCCCTAAGCCTCCTTGGGGGAGAAAGGTCCTACACTGAGCAGTTCTGC. Its protein is CASISLSLLGGERSYTEQFC.

As concerns this clonotype: The germline gene is not matched at one end of the junction; a read error may be the cause. The genes are TRBV7-6 and TRBJ1-5, with D hard to call. This CDR3 has 15 amino acids. The V gene's germline CDR1 is SGHVS and CDR2 FNYEAQ. The CDR3 loop reads CSSSPETYSKQPQHF. The CDR3 bases are TGTTCCAGCAGCCCAGAAACATACAGCAAGCAGCCCCAGCATTTT.

This chain uses TRBV7-2 with TRBJ2-7; 12 nucleotides line up with TRBD2. The CDR3 consists of 16 residues. Unmatched junction bases numbered 7, after V lost 6 bases and J lost 1 base. Germline CDR1 and CDR2: SGHTA and FQGNSA. The CDR3 DNA reads as TGTGCCAGCAGGATTACGGGACTAGCGGGTTCCTACGAGCAGTACTTC. Protein sequence: CASRITGLAGSYEQYF.

V and J are TRBV4-1 and TRBJ1-2, with D hard to call. The V end lost 6 bases, the J end lost 4 bases, and 21 bases lay between the germline ends. CDR1 is MGHRA, CDR2 YSYEKL, per germline. The CDR3 is 16 amino acids. The CDR3 DNA sequence: TGCGCCAGCAGACCAGTCCCCCGGGAACAACTCTATGGCTACACCTTC. It translates to CASRPVPREQLYGYTF.

In its sample, this clonotype was seen many times. V and J are TRBV10-3 and TRBJ1-6; 7 nucleotides agree with TRBD1. Germline V gene data show CDR1 as ENHRY and CDR2 as SYGVKD. J was trimmed by 10 bases and V by 6 bases; bases with no gene match: 15. The CDR3 covers 16 residues. The chain's CDR3 is CAIRGTDDERRSPLHF. Here the CDR3 DNA reads TGTGCCATCAGGGGGACAGACGACGAACGTAGGTCACCCCTCCACTTT.

The J gene is TRBJ2-7, the V gene TRBV7-9; TRBD2 aligns across 15 bases. J lost 1 base, V lost 3 bases, and 1 base had no gene match. This CDR3 is built from 16 residues. CDR1 and CDR2 from the germline V gene are SEHNR and FQNEAQ (reference sequence). CDR3 loop: CASSLGLAGGSYEQYF. CDR3 nucleotide sequence: TGTGCCAGCAGCTTGGGACTAGCGGGAGGATCCTACGAGCAGTACTTC.

As concerns this clonotype: A junction boundary mismatches the germline segment, possibly from a read error. The J gene is TRBJ1-2, the V gene TRBV7-2, with TRBD1 matching 7 bases. CDR3 length: 19 residues. From germline, CDR1 is SGHTA and CDR2 FQGNSA. This CDR3 is CVSSLMDVTPTGLLSGYTF. The CDR3 nucleotides are TGTGTCAGCAGCTTAATGGACGTCACTCCGACAGGGTTGTTGAGTGGCTACACCTTC.

The chain couples TRBV7-9 to TRBJ2-7, with D perhaps TRBD2 (6 bases). Germline CDR1 reads SEHNR; CDR2 reads FQNEAQ (reference sequence). The length of the CDR3 is 19 residues. Trimming stripped 2 bases from V and 6 bases from J, with 29 bases between. The CDR3 sequence: CASSLQGRDSLGGSREQYF. CDR3 bases: TGTGCCAGCAGCTTACAAGGCAGGGACTCCTTGGGAGGTTCGCGCGAGCAGTACTTC.

As concerns this clonotype: One junction end does not reproduce the germline sequence, and a read error may be involved. This rearrangement joins TRBV27 to TRBJ2-3; D is ambiguous. The CDR3 is 10 amino acids. Germline-derived CDR1 and CDR2 are MNHEY and SMNVEV (reference sequence). The CDR3 coding sequence is TGTGCCAGTTACGGAGATACGCGGAATTTT. Its protein product is CASYGDTRNF.

This clonotype was seen repeatedly, ten times or more. The chain recombines TRBV24-1 with TRBJ1-2, with D possibly matching TRBD1 (5 bases). The germline V and J ends were trimmed by 7 bases and 8 bases, with 16 bases remaining between them. This CDR3 is built from 13 residues. CDR1 and CDR2 (germline): KGHDR, SFDVKD. Here the CDR3 reads CATSPGTEGGYTF. Written as DNA, the CDR3 is TGTGCCACCAGCCCCGGGACGGAAGGGGGCTACACCTTC.

In its sample, this clonotype was seen a few times. The chain links TRBV28 to TRBJ2-5; D uncertain. The CDR3 has 14 residues. Trimming shortened V by 4 bases and J by 3 bases, and 12 bases separated the two germline ends. Germline-derived CDR1 and CDR2 are MDHEN and SYDVKM. CDR3 coding DNA: TGTGCCAGCAGTTCAGTGTCCCAAAAAGAGACCCAGTACTTC. Its translation: CASSSVSQKETQYF. Full variable domain (outside the CDR3, taken from reference TRBV28 and TRBJ2-5): DVKVTQSSRYLVKRTGEKVFLECVQDMDHENMFWYRQDPGLGLRLIYFSYDVKMKEKGDIPEGYSVSREKKERFSLILESASTNQTSMYLCASSSVSQKETQYFGPGTRLLVL.

To note about this clonotype: No conserved phenylalanine or tryptophan ends this CDR3, so it is likely a read error. Because the CDR3's place on the DNA is in doubt, the DNA is left out and the CDR3 is given as listed by TCRdb. The chain couples TRBV27 to TRBJ1-5; TRBD1 is taken as the D call from the table, unchecked against the DNA. Termini included, the CDR3 measures 13 amino acids. Per the germline V gene, CDR1 is MNHEY and CDR2 is SMNVEV (reference sequence). This CDR3 reads CATSAGSGQPKLC.

The chain has TRBV12-3 or TRBV12-4 and TRBJ2-3; TRBD2 matches at 12 bases. This CDR3 comprises 18 residues. With 7 bases clipped from V and 3 bases from J, the junction kept 14 bases outside the gene matches. The CDR3 region has the DNA TGTGCCAGCACCCGGGGGCTAGCGGGGGGGCTCATGACAGATACGCAGTATTTT. Its protein product is CASTRGLAGGLMTDTQYF.

Comments on this clonotype: Relative to the germline gene, one junction end is altered; a read error may explain this. V usage is TRBV12-3 or TRBV12-4 and J usage is TRBJ1-1; the D gene is possibly TRBD1 (6 bases). The CDR3 length is 16 residues. As DNA, the CDR3 is TGTGCCAGCAGCCTAAGGGTTTCCAAACAGGGCACTGAAGCTTTCTGG. It specifies CASSLRVSKQGTEAFW.

By share of the sample, this clonotype is medium-sized. The chain links TRBV27 to TRBJ1-6; 7 positions match TRBD1. CDR1 and CDR2 from the germline V gene are MNHEY and SMNVEV (reference sequence). CDR3 length equals 16 residues. V lost 5 bases, J lost 4 bases, and 8 bases stayed unmatched. CDR3 sequence: CASSPPGQSYNSPLHF. Here the CDR3 DNA reads TGTGCCAGCAGTCCTCCGGGACAGTCGTATAATTCACCCCTCCACTTT.

Note on this clonotype: The junction and the germline gene differ at one end; a read error may be behind it. The genes are TRBV6-5 and TRBJ1-5, with TRBD1 identical over 8 bases. Germline V lookup: CDR1 MNHEY, CDR2 SVGAGI. The CDR3 loop spans 15 amino acids. The CDR3 here is CYTGLRQGTNQPQQF. CDR3 bases: TGTTACACAGGCCTCCGACAGGGGACCAATCAGCCCCAGCAGTTT.

A note on this clonotype: An end of the junction differs from the germline gene, which may be a read error. The chain recombines TRBV7-9 with TRBJ2-1; no clear D. The CDR3 runs 16 residues. CDR1 is SEHNR and CDR2 is FQNEAQ in the germline V gene (reference sequence). CDR3 DNA: TGTGCCAGCAGCTTGCTTGGAATATCCAACTACAATGAGCAGTACTTT. It encodes CASSLLGISNYNEQYF.

This clonotype occurred many times. The genes are TRBV5-4 and TRBJ2-5; D might be TRBD1 (5 bases). The V and J ends lost 2 bases and 5 bases respectively, with 25 bases between them. Germline-derived CDR1 and CDR2 are SGHNT and YYREEE (reference sequence). CDR3 length: 18 residues. The CDR3 spells CASSFPQARVGDRETQYF. For the CDR3, the DNA is TGTGCCAGCAGCTTTCCTCAAGCCAGGGTAGGCGACCGGGAGACCCAGTACTTC.